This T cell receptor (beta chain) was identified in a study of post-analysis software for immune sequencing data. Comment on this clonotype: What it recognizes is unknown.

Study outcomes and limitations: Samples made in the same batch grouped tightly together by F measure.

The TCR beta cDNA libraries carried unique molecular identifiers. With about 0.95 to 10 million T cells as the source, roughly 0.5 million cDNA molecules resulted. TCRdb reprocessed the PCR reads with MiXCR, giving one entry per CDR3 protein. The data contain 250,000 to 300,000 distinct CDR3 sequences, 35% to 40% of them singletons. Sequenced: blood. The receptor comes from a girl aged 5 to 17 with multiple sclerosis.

CDR3 bases: TGTGCCAGCTCTCCGGGACCCAACACTGAAGCTTTCTTT. This codes for CASSPGPNTEAFF. The J gene is TRBJ1-1, the V gene TRBV18, with D maybe TRBD1 (5 bases). V was shortened by 6 bases and J by 2 bases, with 10 bases between the two germline ends. This CDR3 region has 13 residues. Germline lookup yields CDR1 KGHSH and CDR2 LQKENI.